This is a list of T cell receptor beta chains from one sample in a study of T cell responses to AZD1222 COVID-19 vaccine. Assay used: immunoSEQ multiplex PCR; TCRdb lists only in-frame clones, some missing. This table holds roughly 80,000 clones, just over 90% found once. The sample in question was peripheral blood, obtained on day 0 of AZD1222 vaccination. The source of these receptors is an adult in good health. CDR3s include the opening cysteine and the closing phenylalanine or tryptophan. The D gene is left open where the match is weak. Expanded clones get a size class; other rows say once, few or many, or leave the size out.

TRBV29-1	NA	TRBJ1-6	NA	TGCAGCGCTGCTCTTGCGCGGGATTCACCCCTCCACTTT	CSAALARDSPLHF
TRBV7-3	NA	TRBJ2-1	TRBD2	TGTGCCAGCAGCTCCCGCGGCGGGAGATTCAATGAGCAGTTCTTC	CASSSRGGRFNEQFF
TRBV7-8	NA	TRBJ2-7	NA	TGTGCCAGCAGCTTGACTGGCCCCAGCTCCTACGAGCAGTACTTC	CASSLTGPSSYEQYF
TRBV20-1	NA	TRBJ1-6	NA	TGCAGTGCTAGTCTCTCGCCCGCGGGGGGTTCACCCCTCCACTTT	CSASLSPAGGSPLHF
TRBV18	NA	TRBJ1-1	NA	TGTGCCAGCTCACCCGCAGGGACGACGAACACTGAAGCTTTCTTT	CASSPAGTTNTEAFF
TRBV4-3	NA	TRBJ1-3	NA	TGCGCCAGCAGCCAAGATCCGGACTCTGGAAACACCATATATTTT	CASSQDPDSGNTIYF
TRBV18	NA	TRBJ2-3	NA	TGTGCCAGCTCAAGGACAGTCACAGATACGCAGTATTTT	CASSRTVTDTQYF
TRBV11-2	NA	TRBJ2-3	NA	TGTGCCAGCAGCGTACAGGGAGGAGATACGCAGTATTTT	CASSVQGGDTQYF
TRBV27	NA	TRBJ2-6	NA	TGTGCCAGCAGTTTATCTGGGGCCAACGTCCTGACTTTC	CASSLSGANVLTF
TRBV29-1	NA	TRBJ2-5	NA	TGCAGCGTTGTGACTGGAGAGACCCAGTACTTC	CSVVTGETQYF
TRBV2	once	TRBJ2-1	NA	TGTGCCAGCAATAGGGAGACGGAGGGCGAGCAGTTCTTC	CASNRETEGEQFF
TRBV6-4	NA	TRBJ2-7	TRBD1	TGTGCCAGCAGCCAAGGACAGGGGGAAACCTACGAGCAGTACTTC	CASSQGQGETYEQYF
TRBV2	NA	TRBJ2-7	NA	TGTGCCATCTGGAGGACATTCTCCTACGAGCAGTACTTC	CAIWRTFSYEQYF
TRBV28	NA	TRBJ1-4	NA	TGTGCCAGCAGTTCGGGGGGGCCTGATGAAAAACTGTTTTTT	CASSSGGPDEKLFF
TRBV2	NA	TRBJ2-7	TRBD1	TGTGCCAGCAGCGTGACAGGGGGCAAATACGAGCAGTACTTC	CASSVTGGKYEQYF
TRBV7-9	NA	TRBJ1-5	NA	TGTGCCAGCAGCTTAGACAGCGCGCGGCAGCCCCAGCATTTT	CASSLDSARQPQHF
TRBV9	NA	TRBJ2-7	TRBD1	TGTGCCAGCAGCGTAGGACAGGGGACCTACGAGCAGTACTTC	CASSVGQGTYEQYF
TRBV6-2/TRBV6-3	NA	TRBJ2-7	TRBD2	TGTGCCAGCAGTTACTCAACACTTCTGGCGGGAGCAGTCGAGCAGTACTTC	CASSYSTLLAGAVEQYF
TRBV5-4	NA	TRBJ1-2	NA	TGTGCCAGCAGCTTGGACAGCTATGGCTACACCTTC	CASSLDSYGYTF
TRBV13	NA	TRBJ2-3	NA	TGTGCCAGCAGCCCGCCGGGGTGGGGGAGCACAGATACGCAGTATTTT	CASSPPGWGSTDTQYF
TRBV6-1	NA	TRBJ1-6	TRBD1	TGTGCCAGCAGTGATCGACAGGGCCTTTCACCCCTCCACTTT	CASSDRQGLSPLHF
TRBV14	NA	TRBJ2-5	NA	TGTGCCAGCAGCCAAGAACGGTTGGCCCATCAAGAGACCCAGTACTTC	CASSQERLAHQETQYF